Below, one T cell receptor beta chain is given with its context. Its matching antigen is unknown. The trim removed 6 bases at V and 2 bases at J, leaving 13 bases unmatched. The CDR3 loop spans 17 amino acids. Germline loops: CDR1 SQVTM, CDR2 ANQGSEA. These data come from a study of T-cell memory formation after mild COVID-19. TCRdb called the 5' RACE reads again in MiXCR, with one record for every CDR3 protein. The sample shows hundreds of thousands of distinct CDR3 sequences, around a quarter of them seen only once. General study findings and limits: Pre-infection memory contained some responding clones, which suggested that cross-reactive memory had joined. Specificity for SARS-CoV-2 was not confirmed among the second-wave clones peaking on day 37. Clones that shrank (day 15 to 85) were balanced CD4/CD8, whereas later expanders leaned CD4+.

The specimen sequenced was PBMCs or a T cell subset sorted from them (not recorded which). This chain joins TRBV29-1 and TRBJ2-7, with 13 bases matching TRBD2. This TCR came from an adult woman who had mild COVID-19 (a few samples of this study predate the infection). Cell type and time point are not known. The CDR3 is CSVRTGTSGMMAYEQYF. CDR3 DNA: TGCAGCGTACGGACCGGGACTAGCGGGATGATGGCCTACGAGCAGTACTTC.